The sample holds many counts of the clone carrying this T cell receptor beta chain. What it recognizes is unknown. TCRdb reanalysed the 5' RACE reads using MiXCR and keeps one entry per CDR3 protein. The sample holds 200,000 to 250,000 distinct CDR3 sequences, about 6.7% seen once. The sample is drawn from a study of CD8 T cells in ankylosing spondylitis. The study's findings and limits: Reactive arthritis synovial fluid and blood were previously reported to contain some motif variants. Within ankylosing spondylitis blood, a TCR beta motif made up of seven to nine highly homologous variants appeared to be characteristic. Within matched ankylosing spondylitis synovial fluid, disease-linked clones were reportedly significantly enriched.

CDR3 size: 17 residues. Trimming took 0 bases from V and 0 from J, leaving 12 bases between them. Germline values: CDR1 MNHEY, CDR2 SVGAGI. The sequence was collected from a male donor with ankylosing spondylitis. The V call is TRBV6-5, the J call TRBJ1-3; D is possibly TRBD1 (5 bases). Sequences were obtained from blood, either unsorted or a sorted T cell fraction (not recorded which). CDR3 coding DNA: TGTGCCAGCAGTTACTCGATCAGGGCGAGCTCTGGAAACACCATATATTTT. It is translated as CASSYSIRASSGNTIYF.